This paragraph covers one T cell receptor beta chain sequence. These data come from a study of blood T cell repertoires in COVID-19. V was clipped by 1 base and J by 1 base; unmatched bases: 4. Germline CDR1 reads SGHTA; CDR2 reads FQGNSA. The CDR3 is made up of 16 amino acids. Profiled with immunoSEQ multiplex PCR; TCRdb holds only in-frame clones, not every one. The sample contains 250,000 or so clones, around four fifths of which appear only once. The sequence was obtained from a woman older than 75 with acute or convalescent COVID-19. What was sequenced was peripheral blood. This chain uses TRBV7-2 with TRBJ2-7; 10 nucleotides match TRBD2. CDR3 region: CASSLGGLAVSYEQYF. DNA for the CDR3: TGTGCCAGCAGCTTAGGAGGACTAGCGGTATCCTACGAGCAGTACTTC.